This T cell receptor beta chain was identified during a study of cytomegalovirus exposure and HLA in healthy donors. A multiplex PCR was run with 60 Vbeta primers and 13 Jbeta primers. The data were produced by immunoSEQ multiplex PCR, yet TCRdb's version contains in-frame clones alone and is incomplete. The data show about 130,000 clones, with 70% to 85% seen just once and approximately 1.2% held by the top ten. Germline lookup yields CDR1 LNHDA and CDR2 SQIVND (reference sequence). This CDR3 contains 14 residues. Germline trimming cut 6 bases from V and 6 bases from J; bases unmatched to any gene: 4.

Material: PBMCs. The chain employs TRBV19 and TRBJ1-5, with 11 bases lining up with TRBD1. The clonotype comes from a boy younger than 18 in good health and CMV-seronegative. For the CDR3, the DNA is TGTGCCAGTAGCGGGACAGGGGGGCGTCAGCCCCAGCATTTT. This encodes CASSGTGGRQPQHF.